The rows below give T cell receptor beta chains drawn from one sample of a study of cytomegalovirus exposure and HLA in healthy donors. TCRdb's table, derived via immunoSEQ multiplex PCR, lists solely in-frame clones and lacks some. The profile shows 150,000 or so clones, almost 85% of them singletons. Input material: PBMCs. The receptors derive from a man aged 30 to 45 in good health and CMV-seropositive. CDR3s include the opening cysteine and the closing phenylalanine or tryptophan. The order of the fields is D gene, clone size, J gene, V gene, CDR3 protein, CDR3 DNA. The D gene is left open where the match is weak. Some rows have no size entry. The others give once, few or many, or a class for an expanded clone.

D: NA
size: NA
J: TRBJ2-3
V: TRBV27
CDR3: CASSLVAQSSTDTQYF
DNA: TGTGCCAGCAGTTTGGTAGCCCAATCTAGCACAGATACGCAGTATTTT

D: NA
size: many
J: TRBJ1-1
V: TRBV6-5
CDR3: CASRTDGGNTEAFF
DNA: TGTGCCAGCAGGACAGACGGGGGGAACACTGAAGCTTTCTTT

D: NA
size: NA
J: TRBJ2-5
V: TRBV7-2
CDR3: CASSYGGAPETQYF
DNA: TGTGCCAGCAGCTATGGAGGGGCCCCGGAGACCCAGTACTTC

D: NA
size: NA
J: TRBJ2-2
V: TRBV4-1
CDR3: CASSQGLWPNTGELFF
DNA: TGCGCCAGCAGCCAAGGTCTCTGGCCGAACACCGGGGAGCTGTTTTTT

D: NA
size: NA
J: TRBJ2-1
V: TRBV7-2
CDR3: CASSTSSWDEQFF
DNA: TGTGCCAGCAGCACTAGTAGCTGGGATGAGCAGTTCTTC

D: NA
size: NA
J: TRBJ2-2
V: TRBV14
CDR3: CASSPSGGRSGELFF
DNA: TGTGCCAGCAGCCCTTCAGGGGGGCGTTCCGGGGAGCTGTTTTTT

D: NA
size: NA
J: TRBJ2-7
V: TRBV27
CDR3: CASSAMRDGEQYF
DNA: TGTGCCAGCAGTGCAATGCGGGACGGCGAGCAGTACTTC

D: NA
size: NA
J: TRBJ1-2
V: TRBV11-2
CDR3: CASSPGLDYGYTF
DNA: TGTGCCAGCAGCCCCGGGTTGGACTATGGCTACACCTTC

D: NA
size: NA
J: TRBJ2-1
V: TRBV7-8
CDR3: CASSLLGGGGRRGEQFF
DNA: TGTGCCAGCAGCTTATTAGGGGGCGGGGGGCGACGGGGAGAGCAGTTCTTC

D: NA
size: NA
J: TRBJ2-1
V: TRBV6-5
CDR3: CASRRGPIAEQFF
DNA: TGTGCCAGCAGGCGGGGGCCGATCGCTGAGCAGTTCTTC

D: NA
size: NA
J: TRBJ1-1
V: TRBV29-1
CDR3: CSVSQDRFTEAFF
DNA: TGCAGCGTTTCCCAGGACAGATTCACTGAAGCTTTCTTT

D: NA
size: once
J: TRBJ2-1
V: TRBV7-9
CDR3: CASSSQDSPQFF
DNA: TGTGCCAGCAGCTCCCAGGACAGTCCGCAGTTCTTC

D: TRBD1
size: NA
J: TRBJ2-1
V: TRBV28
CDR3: CASSLLGQGSHNEQFF
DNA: TGTGCCAGCAGTTTATTGGGACAGGGGAGTCACAATGAGCAGTTCTTC

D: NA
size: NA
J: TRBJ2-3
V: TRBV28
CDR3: CASSSPQGWGTDTQYF
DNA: TGTGCCAGCAGCTCCCCTCAGGGTTGGGGTACAGATACGCAGTATTTT

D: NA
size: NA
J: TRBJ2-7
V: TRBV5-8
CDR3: CASSTFRGHHPYEQYF
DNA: TGTGCCAGCAGCACCTTTAGGGGTCACCACCCCTACGAGCAGTACTTC

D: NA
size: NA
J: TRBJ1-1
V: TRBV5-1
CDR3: CASSLGVGGMNTEAFF
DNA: TGCGCCAGCAGCTTGGGAGTTGGAGGGATGAACACTGAAGCTTTCTTT

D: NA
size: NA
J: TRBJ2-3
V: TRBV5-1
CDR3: CASSLALAVNTDTQYF
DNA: TGCGCCAGCAGCTTGGCTCTAGCAGTAAACACAGATACGCAGTATTTT

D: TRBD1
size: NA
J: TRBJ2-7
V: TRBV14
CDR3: CASSPGQGGYEQYF
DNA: TGTGCCAGCAGCCCGGGACAGGGGGGGTACGAGCAGTACTTC

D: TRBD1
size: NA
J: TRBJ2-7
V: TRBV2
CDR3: CASRPGTAYEQYF
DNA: TGTGCCAGCAGACCCGGGACAGCCTACGAGCAGTACTTC

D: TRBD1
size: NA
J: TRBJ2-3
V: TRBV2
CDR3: CASSEDRGTDTQYF
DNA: TGTGCCAGCAGTGAGGACAGGGGAACAGATACGCAGTATTTT

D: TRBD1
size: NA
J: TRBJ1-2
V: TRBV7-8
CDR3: CASSLDRTGWNYGYTF
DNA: TGTGCCAGCAGCTTAGACCGGACAGGGTGGAACTATGGCTACACCTTC

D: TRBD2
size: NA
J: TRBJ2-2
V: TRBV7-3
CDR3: CASSPLGGGGSGELFF
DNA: TGTGCCAGCAGCCCCCTTGGCGGGGGAGGAAGCGGGGAGCTGTTTTTT

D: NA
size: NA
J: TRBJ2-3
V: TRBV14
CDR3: CASSQEAVSAGTYTDTQYF
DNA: TGTGCCAGCAGCCAAGAAGCCGTATCGGCGGGGACTTACACAGATACGCAGTATTTT

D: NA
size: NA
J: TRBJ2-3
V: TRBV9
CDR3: CASRGGGTDTQYF
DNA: TGTGCCAGCAGAGGGGGGGGCACAGATACGCAGTATTTT

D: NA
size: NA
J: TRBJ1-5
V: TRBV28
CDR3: CASSTGPDSNQPQHF
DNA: TGTGCCAGCAGTACAGGGCCCGATAGCAATCAGCCCCAGCATTTT

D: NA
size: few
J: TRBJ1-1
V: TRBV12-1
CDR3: CASSVVGGSPPGWGEAFF
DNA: TGTGCCAGCAGCGTAGTCGGCGGAAGCCCCCCGGGGTGGGGTGAAGCTTTCTTT

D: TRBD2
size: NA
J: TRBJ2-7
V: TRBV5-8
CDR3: CASSLTGGRYEQYF
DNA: TGTGCCAGCAGCTTAACGGGAGGAAGGTACGAGCAGTACTTC

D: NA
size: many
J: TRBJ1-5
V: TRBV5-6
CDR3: CASSRYGTPNQPQHF
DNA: TGTGCCAGCAGCCGGTACGGGACACCCAATCAGCCCCAGCATTTT

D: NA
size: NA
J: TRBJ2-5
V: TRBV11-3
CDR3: CASSLGHEETQYF
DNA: TGTGCCAGCAGCTTGGGACACGAAGAGACCCAGTACTTC

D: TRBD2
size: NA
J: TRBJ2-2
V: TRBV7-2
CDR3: CASRGGVTGELFF
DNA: TGTGCCAGCCGGGGGGGGGTCACCGGGGAGCTGTTTTTT

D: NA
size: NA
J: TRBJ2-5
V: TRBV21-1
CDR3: CASSRGQGNEETQYF
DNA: TGTGCCAGCAGCAGAGGACAGGGCAATGAAGAGACCCAGTACTTC

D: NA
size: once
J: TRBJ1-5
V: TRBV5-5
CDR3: CASSPTSQGRQPQHF
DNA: TGTGCCAGCAGCCCCACATCACAGGGACGCCAGCCCCAGCATTTT

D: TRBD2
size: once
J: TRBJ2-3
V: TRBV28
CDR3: CASSWTSGGRVDTQYF
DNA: TGTGCCAGCAGTTGGACTAGCGGGGGGCGGGTTGATACGCAGTATTTT

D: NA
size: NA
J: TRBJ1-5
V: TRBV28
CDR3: CASSLRGEGRPNSNQPQHF
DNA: TGTGCCAGCAGTTTAAGGGGGGAGGGCAGACCGAATAGCAATCAGCCCCAGCATTTT

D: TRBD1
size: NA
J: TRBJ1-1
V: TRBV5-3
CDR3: CARSHRGGGSVNTEAFF
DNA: TGTGCCAGAAGCCACAGGGGGGGAGGGTCCGTAAACACTGAAGCTTTCTTT

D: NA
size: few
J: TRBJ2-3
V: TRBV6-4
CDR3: CASSEVGGATDTQYF
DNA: TGTGCCAGCAGTGAGGTCGGGGGTGCCACAGATACGCAGTATTTT

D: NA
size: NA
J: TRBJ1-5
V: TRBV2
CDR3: CASSEEGLQPQHF
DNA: TGTGCCAGCAGTGAGGAGGGTTTGCAGCCCCAGCATTTT

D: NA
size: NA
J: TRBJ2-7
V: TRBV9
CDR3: CASSVDPMGGEQYF
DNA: TGTGCCAGCAGCGTTGATCCAATGGGGGGCGAGCAGTACTTC

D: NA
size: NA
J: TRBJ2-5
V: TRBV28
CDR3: CASRPGQGGKTQYF
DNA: TGTGCCAGCAGACCCGGACAGGGAGGGAAGACCCAGTACTTC

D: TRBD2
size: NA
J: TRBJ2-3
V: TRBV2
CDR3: CASKSLAGADTQYF
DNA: TGTGCCAGCAAAAGTCTAGCGGGGGCAGATACGCAGTATTTT

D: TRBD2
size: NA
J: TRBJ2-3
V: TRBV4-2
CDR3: CASSLSGESTDTQYF
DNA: TGTGCCAGCAGCCTCAGCGGGGAGAGCACAGATACGCAGTATTTT

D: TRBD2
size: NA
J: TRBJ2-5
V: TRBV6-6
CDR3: CASSPTSGRVKETQYF
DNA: TGTGCCAGCAGTCCCACTAGCGGGAGGGTTAAGGAGACCCAGTACTTC

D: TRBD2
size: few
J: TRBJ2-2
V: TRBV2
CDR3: CASTSSSGTGELFF
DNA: TGTGCCAGCACCTCCTCTAGCGGGACCGGGGAGCTGTTTTTT

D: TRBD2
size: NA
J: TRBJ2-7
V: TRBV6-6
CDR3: CASSYSQAGGNEQYF
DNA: TGTGCCAGCAGTTACTCGCAAGCGGGAGGGAACGAGCAGTACTTC

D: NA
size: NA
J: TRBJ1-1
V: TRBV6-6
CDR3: CASQMGRTEAFF
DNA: TGTGCCAGTCAGATGGGGCGGACTGAAGCTTTCTTT

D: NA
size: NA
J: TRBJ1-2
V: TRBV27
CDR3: CASSPMVAPRGQNGYTF
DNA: TGTGCCAGCAGCCCAATGGTTGCTCCCCGCGGCCAGAATGGCTACACCTTC

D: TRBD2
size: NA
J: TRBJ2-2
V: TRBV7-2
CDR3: CASSYRLAGMGELFF
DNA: TGTGCCAGCAGCTACCGGCTAGCGGGTATGGGGGAGCTGTTTTTT

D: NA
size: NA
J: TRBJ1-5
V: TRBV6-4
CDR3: CASSAEAGGNQPQHF
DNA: TGTGCCAGCAGTGCCGAGGCAGGGGGCAATCAGCCCCAGCATTTT

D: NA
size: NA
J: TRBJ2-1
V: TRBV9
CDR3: CASSAGLSEQFF
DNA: TGTGCCAGCAGTGCAGGGCTCAGTGAGCAGTTCTTC

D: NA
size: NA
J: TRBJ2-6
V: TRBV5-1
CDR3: CASSPLSGANVLTF
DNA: TGCGCCAGCAGCCCTTTATCTGGGGCCAACGTCCTGACTTTC

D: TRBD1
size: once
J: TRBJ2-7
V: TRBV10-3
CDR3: CAISVQGTGASYEQYF
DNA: TGTGCCATCAGTGTTCAAGGGACAGGGGCCTCCTACGAGCAGTACTTC